This T cell receptor beta chain was sequenced in a study of cytomegalovirus exposure and HLA in healthy donors. Whole-study findings and limits: Differences between HLA loci emerged in a later analysis of TCR association rates, with DRB1 most and HLA-C fewest.

Researchers ran the PCR with 60 Vbeta and 13 Jbeta primers. Sequencing was performed with immunoSEQ multiplex PCR; in TCRdb, only in-frame clones are kept and a portion is missing. The repertoire holds 70,000 to 95,000 clones, with over 75% as singletons. About this clone: Its antigen is as yet unknown.

The CDR3 spans 16 residues. CDR1 is SEHNR and CDR2 is FQNEAQ in the germline V gene (reference sequence). V dropped 5 bases and J dropped 5; count of bases not matched to a gene: 15. This TCR was recovered from a human donor in good health. This rearrangement joins TRBV7-9 to TRBJ2-7, with 7 bases identical to TRBD1. The specimen was PBMCs. CDR3 sequence (DNA): TGTGCCAGCAGCCCTTCGGACAGGCCGACTGGCCACGAGCAGTACTTC. Protein sequence: CASSPSDRPTGHEQYF.